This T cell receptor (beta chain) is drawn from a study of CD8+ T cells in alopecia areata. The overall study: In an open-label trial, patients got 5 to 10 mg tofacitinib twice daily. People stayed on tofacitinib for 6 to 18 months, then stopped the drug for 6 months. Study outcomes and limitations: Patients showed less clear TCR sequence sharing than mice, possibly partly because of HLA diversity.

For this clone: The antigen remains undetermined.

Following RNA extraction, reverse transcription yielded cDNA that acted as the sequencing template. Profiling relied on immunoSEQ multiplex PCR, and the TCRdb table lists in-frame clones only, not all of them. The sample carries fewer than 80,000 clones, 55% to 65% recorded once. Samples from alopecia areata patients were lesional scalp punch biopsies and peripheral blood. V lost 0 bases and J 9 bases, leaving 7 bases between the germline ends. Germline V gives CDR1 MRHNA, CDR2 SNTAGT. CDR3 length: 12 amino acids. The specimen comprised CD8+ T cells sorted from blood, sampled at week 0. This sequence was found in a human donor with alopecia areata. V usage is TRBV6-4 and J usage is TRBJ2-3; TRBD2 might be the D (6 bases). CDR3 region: CASSDSGGTQYF. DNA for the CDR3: TGTGCCAGCAGTGACTCTGGGGGGACGCAGTATTTT.